This T cell receptor (beta chain) emerged from a study of Ad26.COV2.S vaccination and SARS-CoV-2 variants. The sample holds one count of this clone. Between the trimmed V and J ends, which lost 1 base and 5 bases, there was a span of 7 bases. This CDR3 has 12 amino acids. Germline values: CDR1 SGHDT, CDR2 YYEEEE. The table came from immunoSEQ multiplex PCR; TCRdb's copy has only in-frame clones and leaves some out. The sample includes a few hundred thousand clones, approximately 87% of them seen just once. Treatment given: 15 to 20 received Ad26.COV2.S at low or high dose, single or two shots; roughly five received placebo; per-sample allocation not given. The investigators took samples on day 63 after the first vaccine or placebo injection. Aged 18-55 years, donor was enrolled in Boston in the early 2020s.

This sequence joins TRBV5-6 and TRBJ2-7; no firm D call. Sample: peripheral blood, taken in a trial of Ad26.COV2.S vaccine versus placebo. The clonotype originates from a person aged 18-65 years who received the Ad26.COV2.S COVID-19 vaccine or a placebo. The CDR3 is CASSLRRNEQYF. In nucleotides, the CDR3 is TGTGCCAGCAGCTTGCGTCGGAACGAGCAGTACTTC.